This passage covers 31 T cell receptor beta chains from one sample sequenced in a study of T cell changes during pregnancy in multiple sclerosis. Measured with immunoSEQ multiplex PCR; TCRdb has only the in-frame clones, and not every one. The data hold about 40,000 clones, with around 90% observed a single time. This specimen consisted of CD4+ T cells from peripheral blood mononuclear cells, obtained in the third trimester of pregnancy. Every receptor here comes from a female donor with multiple sclerosis, enrolled in a pregnancy study.

The chain couples TRBV7-8 to TRBJ1-1, with 7 bases fitting TRBD1. With V trimmed by 11 bases and J by 1 base, 10 bases remained unmatched. Germline loops: CDR1 SGHVS, CDR2 FQNEAQ. The CDR3 is made up of 14 amino acids. This CDR3 is CAGRDSGPNTEAFF. The CDR3 DNA follows: TGTGCCGGACGGGACAGCGGCCCGAACACTGAAGCTTTCTTT. Looking up the rest from reference TRBV7-8 and TRBJ1-1 gives the full variable domain: GAGVSQSPRYKVAKRGQDVALRCDPISGHVSLFWYQQALGQGPEFLTYFQNEAQLDKSGLPSDRFFAERPEGSVSTLKIQRTQQEDSAVYLCAGRDSGPNTEAFFGQGTRLTVV.

This chain links TRBV7-2 with TRBJ2-3, with D uncertain. This CDR3 is 15 amino acids long. V was cut by 2 bases and J by 4 bases, with 13 bases left in between. Germline V gene data show CDR1 as SGHTA and CDR2 as FQGNSA. DNA of the CDR3: TGTGCCAGCAGCTTATCTGGTGCCCGGGCAGATACGCAGTATTTT. Its protein is CASSLSGARADTQYF.

The V gene is TRBV5-1, the J gene TRBJ2-7; 7 nucleotides match TRBD1. Germline CDR1 is SGHRS and CDR2 is YFSETQ. V was pared by 0 bases and J by 0 bases, with 3 bases of the junction left unmatched. The CDR3 is 15 residues long. DNA for the CDR3: TGCGCCAGCAGCTTGGCCGGGACAGTCTCCTACGAGCAGTACTTC. Residues: CASSLAGTVSYEQYF.

The CDR3 DNA sequence: TGTGCCAGCAGTTTTTATGGGACAGGGTTTTCGCTCTCCTACAATGAGCAGTTCTTC. Residues: CASSFYGTGFSLSYNEQFF. The V gene is TRBV27, the J gene TRBJ2-1; TRBD1 matches at 9 bases. CDR1 and CDR2 from the germline V gene are MNHEY and SMNVEV (reference sequence). The CDR3 has 19 amino acids. V gave up 3 bases and J gave up 0 bases; unmatched junction bases: 12.

V is TRBV5-1 and J is TRBJ1-1, with D possibly being TRBD1 (5 bases). Trimming shortened V by 1 base and J by 7 bases, and 14 bases separated the two germline ends. Germline V lookup: CDR1 SGHRS, CDR2 YFSETQ. The CDR3 contains 14 residues. Written as DNA, the CDR3 is TGCGCCAGCAGCTTGAGGGCGGGGACGGGTGAAGCTTTCTTT. Encoded protein: CASSLRAGTGEAFF.

The chain recombines TRBV5-4 with TRBJ2-5, with D perhaps matching TRBD1 (5 bases). Germline CDR1 SGHNT, CDR2 YYREEE (reference sequence). The CDR3 runs to 13 residues. Trimming removed 2 bases from V and 5 bases from J, with 10 bases in between. Written as DNA, the CDR3 is TGTGCCAGCAGCTTAGGGGTTCAGGAGACCCAGTACTTC. It is translated as CASSLGVQETQYF.

The chain is built from TRBV5-1 and TRBJ2-2; 8 bases agree with TRBD2. The junction had 5 bases not matched to a gene; V was cut back by 4 bases and J by 3 bases. This CDR3 spans 15 amino acids. Germline-derived CDR1 and CDR2 are SGHRS and YFSETQ. The CDR3 DNA is TGCGCCAGCAGCACGGGACTAGATGACACCGGGGAGCTGTTTTTT. It specifies CASSTGLDDTGELFF.

V gene TRBV4-3 combines with J gene TRBJ1-2; 9 nucleotides match TRBD1. Germline lookup yields CDR1 LGHNA and CDR2 YSLEER. The V segment lost 2 bases and the J segment 6 bases; nucleotides outside the gene matches: 10. The CDR3 loop spans 16 amino acids. The chain's CDR3 is CASSQSVGTGHHGYTF. In nucleotides, the CDR3 is TGCGCCAGCAGCCAAAGTGTTGGGACAGGGCACCATGGCTACACCTTC.

This chain joins TRBV10-1 and TRBJ1-1; the match to TRBD1 covers 7 bases. After removal of 2 bases from V and 11 bases from J, the junction contained 8 bases not matched to a gene. The CDR3 runs to 13 residues. The germline V gene has CDR1 WNHNN and CDR2 SYGVQD (reference sequence). This CDR3 is CASSELRQGFAFF. The CDR3 DNA is TGCGCCAGCAGTGAGCTGAGACAGGGTTTTGCTTTCTTT.

The chain employs TRBV28 and TRBJ1-5, with 7 bases aligning to TRBD1. The junction had 7 bases not matched to a gene; V was cut back by 5 bases and J by 3 bases. The germline gives CDR1 MDHEN, CDR2 SYDVKM. The CDR3 contains 15 residues. CDR3 DNA sequence: TGTGCCAGCAGTCGGAGGGGGCGACCCAATCAGCCCCAGCATTTT. This translates into CASSRRGRPNQPQHF.

V and J are TRBV19 and TRBJ1-1; TRBD1 agrees at 9 bases. V dropped 4 bases and J dropped 2; count of bases not matched to a gene: 8. The V gene's germline CDR1 is LNHDA and CDR2 SQIVND (reference sequence). CDR3 length equals 16 residues. CDR3 loop: CASSTQPGQGNTEAFF. The CDR3 nucleotides are TGTGCCAGTAGTACCCAACCGGGACAGGGTAACACTGAAGCTTTCTTT.

V is TRBV5-8 and J is TRBJ1-5; D is uncertain. V was trimmed by 0 bases and J by 8 bases, leaving 9 bases between them. Per the germline V gene, CDR1 is SGHTS and CDR2 is YDEGEE. The CDR3 has 13 residues. The CDR3 is CASSLVAWEPQHF. The CDR3, as DNA: TGTGCCAGCAGCTTGGTAGCGTGGGAGCCCCAGCATTTT.

The chain joins TRBV5-1 to TRBJ1-1; 10 bases are a match to TRBD1. Germline V lookup: CDR1 SGHRS, CDR2 YFSETQ. The CDR3 has 15 amino acids. J gave up 4 bases and V 0 bases, and 3 bases lay outside the gene matches. CDR3 loop: CASSLGTGGSTEAFF. CDR3 nucleotides: TGCGCCAGCAGCTTGGGGACAGGGGGGAGCACTGAAGCTTTCTTT.

This chain links TRBV6-5 with TRBJ1-1, with D unresolved. V shed 7 bases and J shed 3 bases, with 12 bases lying between them. Germline V gene data show CDR1 as MNHEY and CDR2 as SVGAGI. CDR3 length equals 13 residues. The CDR3 sequence is CASKPSGHTEAFF. DNA for the CDR3: TGTGCCAGCAAACCCTCTGGGCACACTGAAGCTTTCTTT.

The rearrangement uses TRBV5-1 and TRBJ2-5; possible D gene TRBD2, 6 bases. V lost 3 bases to trimming and J lost 3 bases, with 12 bases between them. The V gene's germline CDR1 is SGHRS and CDR2 YFSETQ. This CDR3 has 14 amino acids. The CDR3 loop is CASSSLADEETQYF. The CDR3 coding sequence is TGCGCCAGCAGCTCTTTAGCGGATGAAGAGACCCAGTACTTC.

This chain joins TRBV5-5 and TRBJ2-7; possibly TRBD1 for D (5 bases). Deletions cut 4 bases from V and 4 bases from J, with 15 bases between. This CDR3 contains 14 residues. Germline V gene sequence: CDR1 SGHKS, CDR2 YYEKEE (reference sequence). For the CDR3, the DNA is TGTGCCAGCAGCCCTCAGGGTATTCGATACGAGCAGTACTTC. This codes for CASSPQGIRYEQYF. Looking up the rest from reference TRBV5-5 and TRBJ2-7 gives the full variable domain: DAGVTQSPTHLIKTRGQQVTLRCSPISGHKSVSWYQQVLGQGPQFIFQYYEKEERGRGNFPDRFSARQFPNYSSELNVNALLLGDSALYLCASSPQGIRYEQYFGPGTRLTVT.

V usage is TRBV2 and J usage is TRBJ2-3; D may be TRBD2 (5 bases). With 8 bases removed from V and 1 base from J, the gap between germline ends came to 16 bases. The germline V gene has CDR1 SNHLY and CDR2 FYNNEI. The CDR3 is 15 residues long. CDR3 sequence reads: CASLELGRGTDTQYF. In DNA, the CDR3 is TGTGCCAGCTTGGAACTTGGGCGGGGCACAGATACGCAGTATTTT.

This clone was observed a handful of times. The DNA of the CDR3 is TGTGCCAGCTCACCAGGGACAGGCGACACCATATATTTT. It yields the protein CASSPGTGDTIYF. V and J are TRBV18 and TRBJ1-3; 8 positions match TRBD1. This CDR3 is built from 13 residues. Germline CDR1 reads KGHSH; CDR2 reads LQKENI. V lost 2 bases to trimming and J lost 8 bases; unmatched junction nucleotides: 2.

The rearrangement joins TRBV10-1 to TRBJ2-1, with 8 positions matching TRBD2. Germline V gene data show CDR1 as WNHNN and CDR2 as SYGVQD (reference sequence). The CDR3 runs 16 residues. V was pared by 4 bases and J by 5 bases, with 10 bases of the junction left unmatched. The CDR3 coding sequence is TGCGCCAGCAGTGGTTTCCCTAGCGGGCAGAACAATGAGCAGTTCTTC. Protein: CASSGFPSGQNNEQFF.

The gene calls are TRBV28 and TRBJ1-2; TRBD1 aligns across 9 bases. The CDR3 loop spans 13 amino acids. Germline trimming cut 5 bases from V and 6 bases from J; bases unmatched to any gene: 4. Germline values: CDR1 MDHEN, CDR2 SYDVKM. The CDR3 nucleotides read TGTGCCAGCAGTCGGACAGGGGCCGATGGCTACACCTTC. Residues: CASSRTGADGYTF.

The V and J genes are TRBV6-1 and TRBJ1-1; 10 nucleotides agree with TRBD1. The V gene end was trimmed by 6 bases and the J gene end by 5 bases; junction bases not matched to a gene: 9. The CDR3 runs 15 residues. Germline V CDR1 and CDR2: MNHNS, SASEGT. CDR3 DNA sequence: TGTGCCAGCAGAGAGAGACAGGGGGCCCGGACTGAAGCTTTCTTT. Its translation is CASRERQGARTEAFF.

The chain has TRBV6-5 and TRBJ1-1; the match to TRBD1 covers 10 bases. Germline CDR1 is MNHEY and CDR2 is SVGAGI. V lost 4 bases, J lost 2 bases, and 1 base stayed unmatched. CDR3 size: 14 residues. The CDR3 nucleotides read TGTGCCAGCAGTTGGGACAGGGGCAACACTGAAGCTTTCTTT. This codes for CASSWDRGNTEAFF.

The J gene is TRBJ1-3, the V gene TRBV2; no clear D. V shed 7 bases and J shed 4 bases, with 8 bases lying between them. This CDR3 has 12 residues. Germline values: CDR1 SNHLY, CDR2 FYNNEI. CDR3 DNA: TGTGCCAGCAACCTACAGGGAAACACCATATATTTT. Its translation is CASNLQGNTIYF.

The chain recombines TRBV7-9 with TRBJ1-4, with 9 bases lining up with TRBD1. The CDR3 totals 16 residues. The V and J ends lost 2 bases and 6 bases, in that order; junction bases with no gene match: 7. Germline-derived CDR1 and CDR2 are SEHNR and FQNEAQ (reference sequence). DNA for the CDR3: TGTGCCAGCAGCTTAAAAGGGGGGACAGGGTATGAAAAACTGTTTTTT. It codes for CASSLKGGTGYEKLFF.

This rearrangement joins TRBV14 to TRBJ2-7, with a possible D match to TRBD1 (6 bases). Germline V lookup: CDR1 SGHDN, CDR2 FVKESK. The CDR3 runs to 16 residues. Trimming removed 2 bases from V and 2 bases from J, with 16 bases in between. CDR3 protein: CASSQRDRLPPYEQYF. CDR3 nucleotide sequence: TGTGCCAGCAGCCAACGAGACAGGCTCCCCCCCTACGAGCAGTACTTC.

The chain couples TRBV7-2 to TRBJ2-2, with 7 bases lining up with TRBD1. With 4 bases clipped from V and 6 bases from J, the junction kept 8 bases outside the gene matches. In germline, CDR1 is SGHTA, CDR2 FQGNSA. The CDR3 sequence is 15 residues long. The DNA for the CDR3 is TGTGCCAGCAGCTCACGACAGGGCAGGTCCGGGGAGCTGTTTTTT. The encoded protein is CASSSRQGRSGELFF.

This clone has just one count. The gene calls are TRBV7-2 and TRBJ2-1; 8 bases are a match to TRBD2. This CDR3 has 15 amino acids. Germline V CDR1 and CDR2: SGHTA, FQGNSA. Trimming at V came to 4 bases and at J to 7 bases, leaving 9 bases not matched to a gene. The CDR3 reads CASSYHGTSGNEQFF. The CDR3 DNA sequence: TGTGCCAGCAGCTACCACGGGACTAGTGGAAATGAGCAGTTCTTC.

This chain links TRBV4-3 with TRBJ2-1, with unresolved D. Germline lookup yields CDR1 LGHNA and CDR2 YSLEER. This CDR3 has 14 residues. The V gene lost 1 base and the J gene lost 5 bases, with 9 bases spanning the gap. CDR3 bases: TGCGCCAGCAGCCAAGGACTCAGAAACAATGAGCAGTTCTTC. Its protein product is CASSQGLRNNEQFF.

The chain has TRBV19 and TRBJ2-7; possible D gene TRBD1, 5 bases. The CDR3 runs to 12 residues. The V end was cut by 5 bases, the J end by 6 bases, with 11 bases between. The germline gives CDR1 LNHDA, CDR2 SQIVND (reference sequence). The CDR3 bases are TGTGCCAGTAGTGGCAGGGTCGGCGAGCAGTACTTC. Encoded protein: CASSGRVGEQYF.

V usage is TRBV30 and J usage is TRBJ2-7, with TRBD2 as a possible D gene (6 bases). The CDR3 covers 15 residues. Germline assignment: CDR1 GTSNPN and CDR2 SVGIG (reference sequence). V was cut by 1 base and J by 2 bases, with 15 bases left in between. The CDR3 is CAWSAPGLGTYEQYF. Written as DNA, the CDR3 is TGTGCCTGGAGTGCACCGGGACTGGGGACCTACGAGCAGTACTTC.

The gene calls are TRBV27 and TRBJ2-7; 7 nucleotides line up with TRBD2. Germline CDR1 and CDR2: MNHEY and SMNVEV (reference sequence). The CDR3 runs to 19 residues. Trimming took 1 base from V and 6 from J; bases not matched to a gene: 21. Written as DNA, the CDR3 is TGTGCCAGCAGTTTATTTTCTTCGGGTGGCGGGAGTGGGTTTGTCGAGCAGTACTTC. It yields the protein CASSLFSSGGGSGFVEQYF.